What follows are 28 T cell receptor beta chains derived from one specimen sequenced in a study of blood T cell repertoires in COVID-19. TCRdb's copy holds only in-frame clones and misses some; the assay was immunoSEQ multiplex PCR. This sample has 350,000 or so clones; around 87% occur once, and the top ten carry roughly 10%. The sequenced sample was peripheral blood. The receptors here all came from a woman aged 30 to 39 with COVID-19, enrolled during active disease.

The V call is TRBV7-3, the J call TRBJ2-1; 12 bases fit TRBD2. The ends lost 1 base at V and 6 bases at J; junction bases unmatched: 7. The CDR3 length is 17 residues. CDR1 is SGHTA and CDR2 is FQGTGA in the germline V gene. The DNA of the CDR3 is TGTGCCAGCAGCTTAATAGGGGCTAGCGGGAGGGCCAATGAGCAGTTCTTC. Translating it yields CASSLIGASGRANEQFF. Drawing the rest from reference TRBV7-3 and TRBJ2-1, the complete variable domain is GAGVSQTPSNKVTEKGKYVELRCDPISGHTALYWYRQSLGQGPEFLIYFQGTGAADDSGLPNDRFFAVRPEGSVSTLKIQRTERGDSAVYLCASSLIGASGRANEQFFGPGTRLTVL.

This clone was found a few times. V and J are TRBV11-2 and TRBJ2-7; unclear D gene. Trimming took off 4 bases at V and 1 base at J, with 17 bases between the two ends. Germline V gene lookup returns CDR1 SGHAT and CDR2 FQNNGV. The CDR3 loop spans 16 amino acids. In DNA form, the CDR3 reads TGTGCCAGCAGCTCTCTTTCGGGTCGTACATCCTACGAGCAGTACTTC. Its protein product is CASSSLSGRTSYEQYF.

This sequence joins TRBV11-2 and TRBJ2-7, with 8 bases lining up with TRBD2. The germline gives CDR1 SGHAT, CDR2 FQNNGV. The CDR3 loop spans 15 amino acids. V dropped 5 bases and J dropped 1; count of bases not matched to a gene: 7. The CDR3 protein is CASSNGRVLSYEQYF. The CDR3 DNA is TGTGCCAGCAGCAACGGGAGGGTCCTATCCTACGAGCAGTACTTC.

This clone was detected only once. This chain links TRBV6-5 with TRBJ2-1; 11 positions match TRBD1. Germline V gene data show CDR1 as MNHEY and CDR2 as SVGAGI. The CDR3 has 15 amino acids. The V gene end was trimmed by 4 bases and the J gene end by 9 bases; junction bases not matched to a gene: 8. The CDR3 spells CASSSLGQGVTEQFF. Written as DNA, the CDR3 is TGTGCCAGCAGTTCTTTGGGACAGGGGGTCACTGAGCAGTTCTTC.

The chain links TRBV9 to TRBJ2-2, with 9 bases lining up with TRBD1. CDR1 and CDR2 (germline): SGDLS, YYNGEE. This CDR3 contains 16 residues. V was pared by 4 bases and J by 0 bases, with 4 bases of the junction left unmatched. The chain's CDR3 is CASSLTGGANTGELFF. The CDR3 coding sequence is TGTGCCAGCAGCCTAACAGGGGGCGCGAACACCGGGGAGCTGTTTTTT.

The chain employs TRBV11-2 and TRBJ2-3, with a tentative D call TRBD1 (6 bases). Trimming cost V 5 bases and J 3 bases, with 12 bases left between them. The germline gives CDR1 SGHAT, CDR2 FQNNGV. The CDR3 is 14 amino acids. In DNA form, the CDR3 reads TGTGCCAGCAGCCCCACGCAGGGGACAGATACGCAGTATTTT. This gives the protein CASSPTQGTDTQYF. The variable domain in full, with the rest retrieved from reference TRBV11-2 and TRBJ2-3, is EAGVAQSPRYKIIEKRQSVAFWCNPISGHATLYWYQQILGQGPKLLIQFQNNGVVDDSQLPKDRFSAERLKGVDSTLKIQPAKLEDSAVYLCASSPTQGTDTQYFGPGTRLTVL.

This chain links TRBV28 with TRBJ1-2, with 7 bases aligning to TRBD1. V shed 9 bases and J 7 bases; nucleotides not matched to a gene: 11. Germline V gives CDR1 MDHEN, CDR2 SYDVKM. The CDR3 spans 13 residues. CDR3 amino acids: CASFSRGRFGYTF. For the CDR3, the DNA is TGTGCCAGTTTTTCTAGGGGGCGGTTTGGCTACACCTTC.

This chain links TRBV5-1 with TRBJ1-1; weak D call: TRBD1 (5 bases). Trimming removed 0 bases at V and 5 bases at J, with 11 bases between. The CDR3 is made up of 14 amino acids. Looked up from germline, CDR1 is SGHRS and CDR2 is YFSETQ. The CDR3 coding sequence is TGCGCCAGCAGCTTGGATCAGGGTAGGACTGAAGCTTTCTTT. The encoded protein is CASSLDQGRTEAFF. Supplemented by reference TRBV5-1 and TRBJ1-1, the full variable domain reads KAGVTQTPRYLIKTRGQQVTLSCSPISGHRSVSWYQQTPGQGLQFLFEYFSETQRNKGNFPGRFSGRQFSNSRSEMNVSTLELGDSALYLCASSLDQGRTEAFFGQGTRLTVV.

The chain uses TRBV9 and TRBJ2-7; 8 bases are a match to TRBD2. V was clipped by 4 bases and J by 3 bases; unmatched bases: 6. The CDR3 sequence is 14 residues long. CDR1 and CDR2 (germline): SGDLS, YYNGEE. CDR3: CASSPGLADYEQYF. The CDR3 coding sequence is TGTGCCAGCAGCCCCGGACTAGCAGACTACGAGCAGTACTTC.

The rearrangement uses TRBV4-1 and TRBJ1-4; no clear D. V lost 3 bases, J lost 8 bases, and 10 bases lay in between. The CDR3 covers 13 residues. In germline, CDR1 is MGHRA, CDR2 YSYEKL. The CDR3 spells CASSQGAPEKLFF. As DNA, the CDR3 is TGCGCCAGCAGCCAGGGAGCTCCAGAAAAACTGTTTTTT.

In its sample, this clone was seen once. The chain recombines TRBV6-6 with TRBJ1-2; TRBD1 agrees at 10 bases. Germline CDR1 and CDR2: MNHNY and SVGAGI (reference sequence). The junction had 0 bases not matched to a gene; V was cut back by 2 bases and J by 3 bases. The CDR3 consists of 14 residues. CDR3 nucleotide sequence: TGTGCCAGCAGTTACGGACAGGGGGACTATGGCTACACCTTC. Translating it yields CASSYGQGDYGYTF.

The chain is built from TRBV30 and TRBJ2-5; D uncertain. Germline assignment: CDR1 GTSNPN and CDR2 SVGIG (reference sequence). The CDR3 has 12 residues. V was cut by 5 bases and J by 4 bases, with 11 bases left in between. CDR3: CAWGLLRETQYF. CDR3 DNA sequence: TGTGCCTGGGGGCTATTGAGAGAGACCCAGTACTTC.

The gene calls are TRBV7-3 and TRBJ1-4; D may be TRBD1 (6 bases). This CDR3 is 14 amino acids long. Germline-derived CDR1 and CDR2 are SGHTA and FQGTGA. V was pared by 5 bases and J by 7 bases, with 14 bases between. The CDR3: CASSRQGRGEKLFF. CDR3 bases: TGTGCCAGCAGCCGTCAGGGGAGGGGTGAAAAACTGTTTTTT.

The gene calls are TRBV27 and TRBJ2-1; the D gene is possibly TRBD2 (6 bases). V lost 6 bases to trimming and J lost 6 bases, with 15 bases between them. The CDR3 is 14 residues long. Looked up from germline, CDR1 is MNHEY and CDR2 is SMNVEV (reference sequence). CDR3 protein: CASRGLDRGNEQFF. As DNA, the CDR3 is TGTGCCAGCAGGGGACTGGATCGAGGCAATGAGCAGTTCTTC.

The chain recombines TRBV4-1 with TRBJ2-7; 10 bases are a match to TRBD1. J lost 4 bases, V lost 2 bases, and 8 bases had no gene match. The CDR3 length is 16 residues. Germline CDR1 MGHRA, CDR2 YSYEKL. CDR3: CASSQSGGTGVYEQYF. CDR3 nucleotide sequence: TGCGCCAGCAGCCAATCTGGAGGGACAGGGGTTTACGAGCAGTACTTC.

The CDR3 is CASSQAGGYGYTF. The CDR3 DNA follows: TGTGCCAGCAGCCAAGCAGGGGGCTATGGCTACACCTTC. The chain couples TRBV3-1 (or the pseudogene TRBV3-2) to TRBJ1-2; 7 bases line up with TRBD1. CDR3 size: 13 residues. In germline, CDR1 is LGHDT, CDR2 YNNKEL (reference sequence). The V segment lost 1 base and the J segment 4 bases; nucleotides outside the gene matches: 0.

The rearrangement links TRBV10-2 to TRBJ2-3, with D perhaps matching TRBD2 (5 bases). V lost 8 bases and J 2 bases, leaving 14 bases between the germline ends. The CDR3 loop spans 14 amino acids. Germline V gene lookup returns CDR1 WSHSY and CDR2 SAAADI. CDR3 nucleotides: TGCGCCAGCTTTCACGGGAACCCCACAGATACGCAGTATTTT. Protein: CASFHGNPTDTQYF.

The rearrangement links TRBV18 to TRBJ2-5; TRBD2 agrees at 10 bases. Germline values: CDR1 KGHSH, CDR2 LQKENI. V lost 3 bases to trimming and J lost 5 bases; unmatched junction nucleotides: 9. CDR3 length: 16 amino acids. Here the CDR3 DNA reads TGTGCCAGCTCACCGCAACCAGCGGGAGGGCCGGAGACCCAGTACTTC. This translates into CASSPQPAGGPETQYF.

The V gene is TRBV2, the J gene TRBJ1-5; 7 nucleotides agree with TRBD1. The V segment lost 1 base and the J segment 2 bases; nucleotides outside the gene matches: 2. The CDR3 runs 15 residues. The germline gives CDR1 SNHLY, CDR2 FYNNEI. The CDR3 bases are TGTGCCAGCAGTGAAGACAGGGGAGGCAATCAGCCCCAGCATTTT. It specifies CASSEDRGGNQPQHF. Together with reference TRBV2 and TRBJ1-5, the CDR3 gives the full variable domain: EPEVTQTPSHQVTQMGQEVILRCVPISNHLYFYWYRQILGQKVEFLVSFYNNEISEKSEIFDDQFSVERPDGSNFTLKIRSTKLEDSAMYFCASSEDRGGNQPQHFGDGTRLSIL.

The V gene is TRBV10-3, the J gene TRBJ2-1; the match to TRBD2 covers 8 bases. The ends lost 4 bases at V and 9 bases at J; junction bases unmatched: 14. The germline V gene encodes CDR1 ENHRY and CDR2 SYGVKD. This CDR3 contains 16 residues. The CDR3 coding sequence is TGTGCCATCAGTGGTACCGCGGAGCGGGGGATTCTTGAGCAGTTCTTC. This codes for CAISGTAERGILEQFF.

In this sample, this clone turned up a few times. The chain couples TRBV6-5 to TRBJ1-3; D is perhaps TRBD1 (5 bases). Trimming pared 5 bases from V and 2 bases from J, leaving 7 bases between. CDR1 is MNHEY and CDR2 is SVGAGI in the germline V gene. There are 13 residues in the CDR3. The CDR3 coding sequence is TGTGCCAGCAGTATGGACACTGGAAACACCATATATTTT. It is translated as CASSMDTGNTIYF.

This chain uses TRBV6-2 or TRBV6-3 with TRBJ2-7; 10 nucleotides match TRBD2. V shed 2 bases and J 6 bases; nucleotides not matched to a gene: 4. The CDR3 sequence is 14 residues long. Germline V lookup: CDR1 MNHEY, CDR2 SVGEGT. The CDR3 DNA reads as TGTGCCAGCAGTTACGGGGCTAGCGGGGGCGAGCAGTACTTC. This codes for CASSYGASGGEQYF.

The chain couples TRBV7-2 to TRBJ2-7; 10 nucleotides align to TRBD1. J lost 6 bases, V lost 11 bases, and 10 bases had no gene match. This CDR3 is 13 amino acids long. The V gene's germline CDR1 is SGHTA and CDR2 FQGNSA. Written as DNA, the CDR3 is TGTGCCGGGGGCTGGGACAGGGGAAGCGAGCAGTACTTC. The encoded protein is CAGGWDRGSEQYF.

The rearrangement joins TRBV4-1 to TRBJ1-2; D remains ambiguous. V lost 0 bases and J lost 0, with 11 bases in between. The CDR3 spans 16 residues. Germline CDR1 MGHRA, CDR2 YSYEKL. The chain's CDR3 is CASSQEVAYPNYGYTF. CDR3 nucleotide sequence: TGCGCCAGCAGCCAAGAGGTGGCATACCCTAACTATGGCTACACCTTC.

This clone has just one count. The rearrangement links TRBV4-1 to TRBJ1-4; D is ambiguous. V was pared by 0 bases and J by 8 bases, with 16 bases between. Germline V gives CDR1 MGHRA, CDR2 YSYEKL. The CDR3 spans 16 residues. CDR3 nucleotide sequence: TGCGCCAGCAGCCAAGAAAGGAGGGTCAGTCGGGAAAAACTGTTTTTT. Encoded protein: CASSQERRVSREKLFF.

The chain employs TRBV9 and TRBJ2-7, with D tentatively TRBD1 (5 bases). Germline CDR1 SGDLS, CDR2 YYNGEE. This CDR3 has 13 residues. V was shortened by 3 bases and J by 5 bases, with 12 bases between the two germline ends. The CDR3 reads CASSARVSDEQYF. The CDR3 region has the DNA TGTGCCAGCAGCGCCAGGGTAAGCGACGAGCAGTACTTC.

The CDR3 loop is CASSYLAGDTGELFF. CDR3 sequence (DNA): TGTGCCAGCAGCTATTTAGCGGGAGACACCGGGGAGCTGTTTTTT. This chain connects TRBV5-4 to TRBJ2-2; 9 bases fit TRBD2. CDR1 and CDR2 (germline): SGHNT, YYREEE (reference sequence). V dropped 3 bases and J dropped 3; count of bases not matched to a gene: 3. This CDR3 contains 15 residues. Full variable domain (missing parts from reference TRBV5-4 and TRBJ2-2): ETGVTQSPTHLIKTRGQQVTLRCSSQSGHNTVSWYQQALGQGPQFIFQYYREEENGRGNFPPRFSGLQFPNYSSELNVNALELDDSALYLCASSYLAGDTGELFFGEGSRLTVL.

V gene TRBV5-4 combines with J gene TRBJ1-4; 10 bases agree with TRBD1. This CDR3 contains 14 residues. V was clipped by 3 bases and J by 8 bases; unmatched bases: 4. Germline CDR1 and CDR2: SGHNT and YYREEE (reference sequence). The CDR3: CASSSGTGEEKLFF. As DNA, the CDR3 is TGTGCCAGCAGCTCCGGGACAGGGGAGGAAAAACTGTTTTTT.